These 20 T cell receptor beta chains share one sample of origin, sequenced in a study of T cell repertoires in cytomegalovirus infection. MiXCR, applied by TCRdb to the reads, yields one record per CDR3 protein. The data show some 300,000 distinct CDR3 sequences, around 10% seen once. Sequences were obtained from PBMCs. All receptors derive from a human donor in good health (CMV status not recorded). Some clones in this sample may be carry-over from other donors' samples.

This clonotype was seen many times. This sequence joins TRBV5-4 and TRBJ2-5; 10 nucleotides match TRBD2. With 4 bases clipped from V and 0 bases from J, the junction kept 12 bases outside the gene matches. Germline CDR1 and CDR2: SGHNT and YYREEE (reference sequence). This CDR3 is 18 amino acids long. CDR3 nucleotides: TGTGCCAGCAGCCCTGGGAGTAGCGGGGGGACGTACCAAGAGACCCAGTACTTC. Its translation: CASSPGSSGGTYQETQYF. The whole variable domain, filled in from reference TRBV5-4 and TRBJ2-5, reads ETGVTQSPTHLIKTRGQQVTLRCSSQSGHNTVSWYQQALGQGPQFIFQYYREEENGRGNFPPRFSGLQFPNYSSELNVNALELDDSALYLCASSPGSSGGTYQETQYFGPGTRLLVL.

In its sample, this clonotype was seen many times. J is TRBJ2-7 and V is TRBV5-4, with D uncertain. Germline loops: CDR1 SGHNT, CDR2 YYREEE (reference sequence). The CDR3 contains 14 residues. Trimming left V 4 bases short and J 0 bases short, with 11 bases between. CDR3 protein: CASSLQSVSYEQYF. CDR3 nucleotides: TGTGCCAGCAGCCTACAGTCGGTCTCCTACGAGCAGTACTTC. The complete variable domain, with remaining parts taken from reference TRBV5-4 and TRBJ2-7, reads ETGVTQSPTHLIKTRGQQVTLRCSSQSGHNTVSWYQQALGQGPQFIFQYYREEENGRGNFPPRFSGLQFPNYSSELNVNALELDDSALYLCASSLQSVSYEQYFGPGTRLTVT.

This clonotype has at least ten counts. The rearrangement joins TRBV7-2 to TRBJ2-4; D gene ambiguous. From germline, CDR1 is SGHTA and CDR2 FQGNSA. V gave up 4 bases and J gave up 9 bases, with 19 bases separating them. There are 15 residues in the CDR3. CDR3 amino acids: CASSSLNPQVSIQYF. CDR3 nucleotide sequence: TGTGCCAGCAGCTCACTGAACCCCCAAGTCAGCATTCAGTACTTC.

The table lists this clonotype with many counts. The J gene is TRBJ1-6, the V gene TRBV20-1; TRBD1 might be the D (6 bases). Trimming left V 5 bases short and J 7 bases short, with 15 bases between. The CDR3 sequence is 14 residues long. Germline assignment: CDR1 DFQATT and CDR2 SNEGSKA (reference sequence). The CDR3 spells CSAPFRGSNSPLHF. For the CDR3, the DNA is TGCAGTGCTCCGTTCAGGGGTAGCAATTCACCCCTCCACTTT.

This clonotype was seen a handful of times. This sequence joins TRBV6-2 or TRBV6-3 and TRBJ1-1; maybe TRBD1 (6 bases). This CDR3 contains 14 residues. V was clipped by 2 bases and J by 13 bases, with 20 bases between them. Germline CDR1 and CDR2: MNHEY and SVGEGT. Here the CDR3 DNA reads TGTGCCAGCAGTTACACGGACAGATTCAACGAGGGTTTCTTT. Protein: CASSYTDRFNEGFF.

As for this clonotype: A much larger clone differs from this one at a single base, so this may be a read error. This rearrangement joins TRBV20-1 to TRBJ1-1; D remains ambiguous. Germline assignment: CDR1 DFQATT and CDR2 SNEGSKA (reference sequence). The CDR3 sequence is 12 residues long. The ends were cut back, 0 bases at V and 4 bases at J, with 6 bases in the middle. The CDR3, as DNA: TGCAGTGCTAGAGACAGGAGCACTGAAGCTTTCTTT. Amino acid sequence: CSARDRSTEAFF.

The rearrangement uses TRBV29-1 and TRBJ1-1, with no clear D. The CDR3 runs 13 residues. V shed 1 base and J shed 3 bases, with 9 bases lying between them. Germline loops: CDR1 SQVTM, CDR2 ANQGSEA. The CDR3 DNA sequence: TGCAGCGTTGAAGGGGTAGTATACACTGAAGCTTTCTTT. Translation: CSVEGVVYTEAFF.

This clonotype was seen at least ten times. V and J are TRBV29-1 and TRBJ1-2; the D gene is possibly TRBD1 (6 bases). Looked up from germline, CDR1 is SQVTM and CDR2 is ANQGSEA. Trimming took 6 bases from V and 2 from J, leaving 13 bases between them. The CDR3 has 13 amino acids. In nucleotides, the CDR3 is TGCAGCGTCGGGACACCTCTCAACTATGGCTACACCTTC. This encodes CSVGTPLNYGYTF.

The V and J genes are TRBV15 and TRBJ2-7, with D uncertain. CDR1 is LNHNV, CDR2 YYDKDF, per germline (reference sequence). The CDR3 length is 14 residues. Trimming pared 0 bases from V and 5 bases from J, leaving 11 bases between. The CDR3 DNA is TGTGCCACCAGCAGAGATCGGGCAGCGAACGAGCAGTACTTC. Translated, it gives CATSRDRAANEQYF.

In the case of this clonotype: A junction end diverges from the germline sequence, so it may reflect a read error. The chain employs TRBV7-2 and TRBJ1-6; D uncertain. This CDR3 is 13 amino acids long. Germline V gives CDR1 SGHTA, CDR2 FQGNSA. The CDR3: CASSQTYNSPPHF. The CDR3 DNA is TGTGCCAGCAGCCAAACCTATAATTCACCCCCCCACTTT.

This clonotype was counted ten times or more. The V and J genes are TRBV20-1 and TRBJ1-6, with no clear D. The CDR3 sequence is 15 residues long. The V end was cut by 0 bases, the J end by 10 bases, with 16 bases between. The germline V gene encodes CDR1 DFQATT and CDR2 SNEGSKA (reference sequence). The CDR3 DNA follows: TGCAGTGCTAGAGATCTGGAGAGGGTAAGATCACCCCTCCACTTT. It specifies CSARDLERVRSPLHF.

In this sample, this clonotype turned up many times. The chain recombines TRBV12-3 or TRBV12-4 with TRBJ1-3; maybe TRBD1 (5 bases). CDR3 length: 13 residues. The V end was cut by 3 bases, the J end by 10 bases, with 13 bases between. This chain's CDR3 is CASSFGDRGTIYF. In DNA form, the CDR3 reads TGTGCCAGCAGTTTCGGGGACCGGGGGACCATATATTTT.

With regard to this clonotype: A read error may explain this, as a much larger clone is one base away. The chain uses TRBV7-2 and TRBJ2-5, with D possibly matching TRBD2 (6 bases). CDR3 length: 14 residues. Germline CDR1 SGHTA, CDR2 FQGNSA. Deletions cut 1 base from V and 8 bases from J, with 14 bases between. CDR3: CASSLVGGWDTQYF. The CDR3 DNA sequence: TGTGCCAGCAGCTTAGTGGGGGGTTGGGATACCCAGTACTTC. The complete variable domain, with remaining parts taken from reference TRBV7-2 and TRBJ2-5, reads GAGVSQSPSNKVTEKGKDVELRCDPISGHTALYWYRQSLGQGLEFLIYFQGNSAPDKSGLPSDRFSAERTGGSVSTLTIQRTQQEDSAVYLCASSLVGGWDTQYFGPGTRLLVL.

The chain is built from TRBV20-1 and TRBJ1-6; D perhaps matches TRBD1 (5 bases). Germline V lookup: CDR1 DFQATT, CDR2 SNEGSKA (reference sequence). V was cut by 6 bases and J by 7 bases, with 13 bases left in between. The CDR3 has 13 amino acids. The CDR3 spells CSARGLGNSPLHF. For the CDR3, the DNA is TGCAGTGCCCGGGGACTGGGAAATTCACCCCTCCACTTT.

This clonotype showed up many times. The V call is TRBV10-3, the J call TRBJ1-2; D unclear. The CDR3 length is 16 residues. V was clipped by 3 bases and J by 3 bases, with 17 bases between them. Germline V gene sequence: CDR1 ENHRY, CDR2 SYGVKD. The CDR3 sequence is CAISDGPLGRDYGYTF. The CDR3 DNA is TGTGCCATCAGTGACGGACCCCTTGGAAGGGACTATGGCTACACCTTC.

This clonotype was observed a few times. V and J are TRBV14 and TRBJ2-3; D is unresolved. The CDR3 sequence is 15 residues long. The V end lost 2 bases, the J end lost 6 bases, and 15 bases lay between the germline ends. Per the germline V gene, CDR1 is SGHDN and CDR2 is FVKESK. Here the CDR3 DNA reads TGTGCCAGCAGCCAACGACTTTCAAGTGTGGATACGCAGTATTTT. Translated: CASSQRLSSVDTQYF.

This clonotype was seen repeatedly, ten times or more. This chain connects TRBV20-1 to TRBJ2-7; TRBD1 matches at 9 bases. The CDR3 loop spans 15 amino acids. CDR1 is DFQATT and CDR2 is SNEGSKA in the germline V gene (reference sequence). The V segment lost 2 bases and the J segment 3 bases; nucleotides outside the gene matches: 8. The CDR3 region is CSARPGQGKGYEQYF. The CDR3 DNA sequence: TGCAGTGCTAGACCTGGACAGGGGAAAGGCTACGAGCAGTACTTC.

This clonotype appeared many times. The chain joins TRBV2 to TRBJ1-2; 10 bases align to TRBD1. The CDR3 has 12 residues. V lost 6 bases to trimming and J lost 6 bases; unmatched junction nucleotides: 1. Germline assignment: CDR1 SNHLY and CDR2 FYNNEI. The CDR3 sequence: CASSGTGDGYTF. In nucleotides, the CDR3 is TGTGCCAGCAGCGGGACAGGGGATGGCTACACCTTC.

This clonotype was seen more than once but under ten times. The chain has TRBV4-1 and TRBJ1-2; tentative D call: TRBD1 (6 bases). The CDR3 runs to 13 residues. Germline CDR1 is MGHRA and CDR2 is YSYEKL. Trimming shortened V by 1 base and J by 4 bases, and 7 bases separated the two germline ends. CDR3 region: CASSQGGGYGYTF. The CDR3 region has the DNA TGCGCCAGCAGCCAAGGAGGGGGCTATGGCTACACCTTC.

The rearrangement uses TRBV29-1 and TRBJ2-1; no reliable D call. The CDR3 length is 11 residues. Trimming shortened V by 1 base and J by 12 bases, and 10 bases separated the two germline ends. The germline gives CDR1 SQVTM, CDR2 ANQGSEA. In DNA, the CDR3 is TGCAGCGTTGAAGTACCAGTAGTGCAGTTCTTC. It specifies CSVEVPVVQFF.